This T cell receptor (beta chain) was captured by sequencing in a study of T cell responses to AZD1222 COVID-19 vaccine. Study-wide results and caveats: Clonal diversity may have been underestimated, and the donors were mostly white British, with more females than males. Only after the peak T cell response were repertoires sampled.

Comment on this clone: Its specificity is unknown.

Only in-frame clones appear in the TCRdb table, and some are missing; sequencing was by immunoSEQ multiplex PCR. Counted here are 98,000 or so clones, more than 70% occurring once; the ten biggest clones make up around 3.3%. This CDR3 is built from 14 residues. Looked up from germline, CDR1 is SEHNR and CDR2 is FQNEAQ (reference sequence). The V end was cut by 3 bases, the J end by 1 base, with 7 bases between. The rearrangement uses TRBV7-9 and TRBJ2-1; D not certain. The clonotype was recovered from an adult in good health. Sample: peripheral blood, taken on day 0 of MenACWY control vaccination. CDR3 coding DNA: TGTGCCAGCAGCTTCTACAGTTCCTACAATGAGCAGTTCTTC. Its translation: CASSFYSSYNEQFF.